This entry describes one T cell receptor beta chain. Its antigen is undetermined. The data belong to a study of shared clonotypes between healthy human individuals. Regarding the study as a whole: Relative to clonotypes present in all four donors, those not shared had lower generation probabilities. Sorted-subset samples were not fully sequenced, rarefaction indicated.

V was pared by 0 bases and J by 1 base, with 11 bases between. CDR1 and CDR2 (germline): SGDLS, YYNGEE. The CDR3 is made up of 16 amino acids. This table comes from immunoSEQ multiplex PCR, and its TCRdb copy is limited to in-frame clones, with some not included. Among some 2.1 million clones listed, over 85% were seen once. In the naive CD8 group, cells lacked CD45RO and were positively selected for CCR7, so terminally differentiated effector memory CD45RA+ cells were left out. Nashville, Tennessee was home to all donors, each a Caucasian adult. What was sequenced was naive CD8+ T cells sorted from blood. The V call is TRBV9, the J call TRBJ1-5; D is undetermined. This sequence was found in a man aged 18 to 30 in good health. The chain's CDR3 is CASSVGSPVSNQPQHF. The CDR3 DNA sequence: TGTGCCAGCAGCGTAGGATCCCCGGTCAGCAATCAGCCCCAGCATTTT. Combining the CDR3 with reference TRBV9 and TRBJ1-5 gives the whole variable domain DSGVTQTPKHLITATGQRVTLRCSPRSGDLSVYWYQQSLDQGLQFLIQYYNGEERAKGNILERFSAQQFPDLHSELNLSSLELGDSALYFCASSVGSPVSNQPQHFGDGTRLSIL.